These 30 T cell receptor beta chains were sequenced from one sample in a study of blood T cell repertoires in COVID-19. Some clones are missing from TCRdb's copy, which holds only in-frame ones; the method was immunoSEQ multiplex PCR. The sample records some 240,000 clones, 84% being singletons. Sequenced material: PBMCs or T cells enriched from blood (not recorded which). All receptors derive from a man aged 50 to 59 who had recovered from COVID-19.

The J gene is TRBJ1-2, the V gene TRBV7-2, with a possible D match to TRBD1 (6 bases). V lost 4 bases and J lost 5, with 17 bases in between. The CDR3 sequence is 15 residues long. Germline assignment: CDR1 SGHTA and CDR2 FQGNSA. The CDR3 protein is CASSSGAGGKYGYTF. DNA for the CDR3: TGTGCCAGCAGCTCGGGGGCGGGAGGAAAGTATGGCTACACCTTC.

The J gene is TRBJ1-5, the V gene TRBV5-1; D is perhaps TRBD1 (6 bases). Trimming shortened V by 1 base and J by 0 bases, and 8 bases separated the two germline ends. The CDR3 is 15 amino acids. Germline V gene lookup returns CDR1 SGHRS and CDR2 YFSETQ. The CDR3 region has the DNA TGCGCCAGCAGCTTGCAGGGGTTTAGCAATCAGCCCCAGCATTTT. Protein: CASSLQGFSNQPQHF.

This rearrangement joins TRBV6-1 to TRBJ1-1; D gene ambiguous. CDR3 size: 17 residues. Trimming stripped 1 base from V and 5 bases from J, with 20 bases between. The V gene's germline CDR1 is MNHNS and CDR2 SASEGT. CDR3 sequence (DNA): TGTGCCAGCAGTGAAGGGAGCGGGCGACTGATGTGGACTGAAGCTTTCTTT. Its translation: CASSEGSGRLMWTEAFF.

The CDR3 nucleotides read TGTGCCAGCAGTTCTTTTGTGAATTCACCCCTCCACTTT. The encoded protein is CASSSFVNSPLHF. V is TRBV12-3 or TRBV12-4 and J is TRBJ1-6; D unclear. Trimming took 4 bases from V and 7 from J, leaving 8 bases between them. The CDR3 has 13 residues.

The CDR3 region has the DNA TGCAGCGGTTTAGCGGGGCCCTCCAATGAGCAGTTCTTC. As protein: CSGLAGPSNEQFF. The chain combines TRBV29-1 with TRBJ2-1; 8 bases are shared with TRBD2. Trimming took 7 bases from V and 6 from J; bases not matched to a gene: 8. Germline CDR1 and CDR2: SQVTM and ANQGSEA. The CDR3 runs 13 residues.

This chain connects TRBV28 to TRBJ2-5; D possibly corresponds to TRBD2 (7 bases). Germline CDR1 reads MDHEN; CDR2 reads SYDVKM. The CDR3 contains 15 residues. The V gene lost 8 bases and the J gene lost 5 bases, with 21 bases spanning the gap. This CDR3 is CASVLGGQGRETQYF. The DNA of the CDR3 is TGTGCCAGCGTCCTCGGGGGGCAGGGAAGGGAGACCCAGTACTTC.

The table lists this clone with a few counts. This chain connects TRBV4-2 to TRBJ1-5; D may be TRBD1 (5 bases). V shed 0 bases and J shed 6 bases, with 15 bases lying between them. The CDR3 sequence is 16 residues long. Germline-derived CDR1 and CDR2 are LGHNA and YNFKEQ. Here the CDR3 DNA reads TGTGCCAGCAGCCAAGAGGGCCAGGGCGGCGGTCAGCCCCAGCATTTT. Protein sequence: CASSQEGQGGGQPQHF.

The V gene is TRBV6-5, the J gene TRBJ2-7, with 10 bases identical to TRBD1. This CDR3 spans 14 amino acids. With 6 bases clipped from V and 3 bases from J, the junction kept 5 bases outside the gene matches. The V gene's germline CDR1 is MNHEY and CDR2 SVGAGI. CDR3 loop: CASRDRGSVYEQYF. CDR3 nucleotides: TGTGCCAGCAGGGACAGGGGGTCGGTCTACGAGCAGTACTTC.

This clone was seen a few times. The chain employs TRBV18 and TRBJ2-1; D call uncertain. Trimming removed 3 bases at V and 5 bases at J, with 8 bases between. The length of the CDR3 is 13 residues. CDR1 is KGHSH and CDR2 is LQKENI in the germline V gene. The CDR3 coding sequence is TGTGCCAGCTCACCCCTCCCTAACAATGAGCAGTTCTTC. Translating it yields CASSPLPNNEQFF.

This rearrangement joins TRBV5-1 to TRBJ2-7; 15 nucleotides agree with TRBD2. V lost 0 bases to trimming and J lost 6 bases; unmatched junction nucleotides: 16. The CDR3 has 20 amino acids. Germline values: CDR1 SGHRS, CDR2 YFSETQ. The CDR3 DNA sequence: TGCGCCAGCAGCTTGGGGGCAGCCCCGGGACTAGCGGGAGGAGGGCCCGAGCAGTACTTC. Its translation: CASSLGAAPGLAGGGPEQYF.

This rearrangement joins TRBV19 to TRBJ1-2; no definite D call. V lost 5 bases to trimming and J lost 8 bases, with 21 bases between them. CDR1 is LNHDA and CDR2 is SQIVND in the germline V gene (reference sequence). The CDR3 has 15 amino acids. CDR3 sequence: CASSLPLVGLSGYTF. CDR3 bases: TGTGCCAGTAGTCTACCGTTAGTGGGCCTAAGCGGCTACACCTTC.

This chain joins TRBV5-4 and TRBJ2-2; a possible D gene is TRBD1 (5 bases). V was clipped by 3 bases and J by 1 base, with 13 bases between them. Germline V gene data show CDR1 as SGHNT and CDR2 as YYREEE (reference sequence). This CDR3 is 16 amino acids long. DNA of the CDR3: TGTGCCAGCAGCTACCGTCGACAGCGGAACACCGGGGAGCTGTTTTTT. It encodes CASSYRRQRNTGELFF. Using reference TRBV5-4 and TRBJ2-2 for the parts outside the CDR3, the full variable domain is ETGVTQSPTHLIKTRGQQVTLRCSSQSGHNTVSWYQQALGQGPQFIFQYYREEENGRGNFPPRFSGLQFPNYSSELNVNALELDDSALYLCASSYRRQRNTGELFFGEGSRLTVL.

The chain links TRBV3-1 (or the pseudogene TRBV3-2) to TRBJ1-3; 9 bases fit TRBD1. The CDR3 is 20 amino acids. Germline CDR1 is LGHDT and CDR2 is YNNKEL (reference sequence). The V gene end was trimmed by 1 base and the J gene end by 0 bases; junction bases not matched to a gene: 13. The CDR3 region is CASSQVSTGTGSNSGNTIYF. The CDR3 coding sequence is TGTGCCAGCAGCCAAGTCTCAACCGGGACAGGGAGCAACTCTGGAAACACCATATATTTT.

This clone was seen just once. V is TRBV12-3 or TRBV12-4 and J is TRBJ1-3, with D hard to call. Trimming shortened V by 7 bases and J by 4 bases, and 5 bases separated the two germline ends. CDR3 length: 11 residues. The CDR3 sequence: CASTQGNTIYF. The CDR3 nucleotides read TGTGCCAGCACCCAAGGAAACACCATATATTTT.

V gene TRBV18 combines with J gene TRBJ2-1; 12 bases line up with TRBD2. This CDR3 has 16 amino acids. J lost 6 bases, V lost 2 bases, and 5 bases had no gene match. CDR1 KGHSH and CDR2 LQKENI come from the germline V gene. As DNA, the CDR3 is TGTGCCAGCTCACCAATCCTAGCGGGGGGGACCAATGAGCAGTTCTTC. Translating gives CASSPILAGGTNEQFF.

The rearrangement links TRBV19 to TRBJ1-2; D is unclear. V lost 2 bases and J 6 bases, leaving 10 bases between the germline ends. The CDR3 is 13 residues long. Per the germline V gene, CDR1 is LNHDA and CDR2 is SQIVND (reference sequence). This CDR3 is CASSIRQAHGYTF. The CDR3, as DNA: TGTGCCAGTAGTATAAGGCAGGCTCATGGCTACACCTTC.

The chain recombines TRBV7-9 with TRBJ2-6, with no clear D. Germline CDR1 reads SEHNR; CDR2 reads FQNEAQ (reference sequence). The CDR3 loop spans 16 amino acids. V lost 2 bases to trimming and J lost 2 bases, with 10 bases between them. CDR3 sequence: CASSLLVGAGANVLTF. DNA for the CDR3: TGTGCCAGCAGCTTATTGGTGGGCGCTGGGGCCAACGTCCTGACTTTC.

The chain carries TRBV3-1 (or the pseudogene TRBV3-2) and TRBJ1-1; possible D gene TRBD1, 5 bases. The CDR3 runs 15 residues. V was pared by 2 bases and J by 4 bases, with 14 bases between. Germline CDR1 reads LGHDT; CDR2 reads YNNKEL (reference sequence). Here the CDR3 reads CASSQLPRGSTEAFF. The CDR3 nucleotides read TGTGCCAGCAGCCAACTTCCTAGGGGTTCCACTGAAGCTTTCTTT.

The chain recombines TRBV11-3 with TRBJ2-3; D unresolved. The CDR3 has 12 amino acids. V lost 3 bases, J lost 8 bases, and 9 bases lay in between. Germline values: CDR1 SGHNT, CDR2 YENEEA. As DNA, the CDR3 is TGTGCCAGCAGCTTCTCCTCCAGTACGCAGTATTTT. Its protein is CASSFSSSTQYF.

The rearrangement links TRBV19 to TRBJ2-7, with a possible D match to TRBD1 (6 bases). V shed 6 bases and J shed 3 bases, with 15 bases lying between them. The CDR3 contains 14 residues. Germline V gives CDR1 LNHDA, CDR2 SQIVND (reference sequence). CDR3 bases: TGTGCCAGTAGCCCCACAGGGCAGCGCTACGAGCAGTACTTC. Translating it yields CASSPTGQRYEQYF. Drawing the rest from reference TRBV19 and TRBJ2-7, the complete variable domain is DGGITQSPKYLFRKEGQNVTLSCEQNLNHDAMYWYRQDPGQGLRLIYYSQIVNDFQKGDIAEGYSVSREKKESFPLTVTSAQKNPTAFYLCASSPTGQRYEQYFGPGTRLTVT.

This clone is a singleton in its sample. V gene TRBV21-1 combines with J gene TRBJ1-3; the table assigns TRBD1, which was not confirmed against the DNA. TRBV21-1 is a known pseudogene. CDR3 length equals 18 residues. For the CDR3, the DNA is TGTGCCAGCAGCAAACGCCAATCTCCAGGGTTCACTGGAAACACCATATATTTT. This sequence encodes CASSKRQSPGFTGNTIYF.

This clone has only a few counts. V gene TRBV7-6 combines with J gene TRBJ1-2; TRBD1 aligns across 7 bases. J was trimmed by 4 bases and V by 3 bases; bases with no gene match: 8. The CDR3 length is 15 residues. Germline V CDR1 and CDR2: SGHVS, FNYEAQ. CDR3 loop: CASSLDTGQTYGYTF. The CDR3 bases are TGTGCCAGCAGCTTGGACACGGGACAGACCTATGGCTACACCTTC.

The V call is TRBV6-5, the J call TRBJ1-6, with D uncertain. The CDR3 length is 14 residues. The germline V gene has CDR1 MNHEY and CDR2 SVGAGI. The V end lost 7 bases, the J end lost 5 bases, and 12 bases lay between the germline ends. The CDR3: CASTPGIDNSPLHF. In nucleotides, the CDR3 is TGTGCCAGCACACCAGGAATCGATAATTCACCCCTCCACTTT.

J is TRBJ2-5 and V is TRBV3-1 (or the pseudogene TRBV3-2); D unresolved. The V end lost 1 base, the J end lost 5 bases, and 2 bases lay between the germline ends. Germline V lookup: CDR1 LGHDT, CDR2 YNNKEL (reference sequence). The CDR3 is 11 amino acids. The CDR3 sequence is CASSQAETQYF. As DNA, the CDR3 is TGTGCCAGCAGCCAAGCGGAGACCCAGTACTTC.

The rearrangement links TRBV7-9 to TRBJ2-7; 10 bases fit TRBD1. With V trimmed by 4 bases and J by 2 bases, 5 bases remained unmatched. CDR3 size: 15 residues. Germline values: CDR1 SEHNR, CDR2 FQNEAQ (reference sequence). The CDR3 nucleotides are TGTGCCAGCAGCTCAGGGACAGGGGAGACCTACGAGCAGTACTTC. Translation gives CASSSGTGETYEQYF. Full variable domain (rest looked up from reference TRBV7-9 and TRBJ2-7): DTGVSQNPRHKITKRGQNVTFRCDPISEHNRLYWYRQTLGQGPEFLTYFQNEAQLEKSRLLSDRFSAERPKGSFSTLEIQRTEQGDSAMYLCASSSGTGETYEQYFGPGTRLTVT.

V is TRBV7-8 and J is TRBJ2-1; TRBD2 is a possible D gene (7 bases). Germline V gene sequence: CDR1 SGHVS, CDR2 FQNEAQ. The V gene lost 6 bases and the J gene lost 6 bases, with 15 bases spanning the gap. There are 14 residues in the CDR3. The CDR3 DNA is TGTGCCAGCAGGGGGGCGAGCGGGATCAATGAGCAGTTCTTC. Protein: CASRGASGINEQFF.

V is TRBV6-2 or TRBV6-3 and J is TRBJ2-2, with TRBD1 matching 7 bases. The junction had 5 bases not matched to a gene; V was cut back by 5 bases and J by 5 bases. CDR3 length: 14 amino acids. Germline V gene sequence: CDR1 MNHEY, CDR2 SVGEGT. The DNA of the CDR3 is TGTGCCAGCAGTCAGACAGGGAAGACCGGGGAGCTGTTTTTT. It encodes CASSQTGKTGELFF.

This chain links TRBV5-1 with TRBJ2-3; 9 nucleotides align to TRBD2. This CDR3 has 17 residues. Germline V gene data show CDR1 as SGHRS and CDR2 as YFSETQ. Losses at the gene ends were 3 bases for V and 4 bases for J; bases not matched to a gene: 12. Written as DNA, the CDR3 is TGCGCCAGCAGCTCCGTGGTGGGAGCGGGGGGCGCAGATACGCAGTATTTT. As protein: CASSSVVGAGGADTQYF.

J is TRBJ1-5 and V is TRBV5-1; D is uncertain. With 5 bases removed from V and 2 bases from J, the gap between germline ends came to 14 bases. Germline CDR1 and CDR2: SGHRS and YFSETQ. CDR3 length equals 15 residues. As DNA, the CDR3 is TGCGCCAGCAGAGTGATCCCAAGCGGCAATCAGCCCCAGCATTTT. Translating gives CASRVIPSGNQPQHF.

The chain uses TRBV11-2 and TRBJ2-5; 8 bases align to TRBD1. The CDR3 extends over 16 amino acids. V shed 3 bases and J 4 bases; nucleotides not matched to a gene: 10. Germline assignment: CDR1 SGHAT and CDR2 FQNNGV. This CDR3 reads CASSLRTGLFGETQYF. DNA of the CDR3: TGTGCCAGCAGCTTGAGGACAGGGCTCTTCGGAGAGACCCAGTACTTC.